This note documents a single TCR beta chain sequence. Its antigen is still unknown. Qualities for individual bases were not recorded, and no much larger clone is one base off. The sample belongs to a study of T-cell reconstitution after alpha-beta-depleted transplantation in children (dated by TCRdb to the mid-2010s). Study-level background: Using TCR repertoire profiling, the study followed T-cell immune reconstitution in a quantitative way in children after TCRalphabeta/CD19-depleted allogeneic hematopoietic cell transplantation.

The CDR3 spans 16 residues, from the cysteine through the phenylalanine. Of the read, only the CDR3 DNA is kept; its 48 bases are in frame from base 1. The junction shows trimming of 1 base on V and 0 bases on J, plus 10 bases between the germline ends. CDR1 SEHNR and CDR2 FQNEAQ are derived from the germline V gene (reference sequence). Overall study outcomes, separate from this receptor: In some patients, high TCRbeta diversity at day 60 was attributed to recipient T cells and intrathymic progenitors that had survived conditioning. Hyperexpanded clone frequencies declined over subsequent months; after one year, T-cell counts and TCRbeta diversity were mostly attributed to newly produced T cells. About two months after transplant, the apparently early recovery of alphabetaT-cell counts reportedly depended on just several hundred clones that had expanded rapidly and came from non-depleted graft cells.

Libraries were prepared through PCR. The instrument given in TCRdb is Illumina HiSeq 2500. Molecular barcoding was employed in the preparation of TCR libraries, with unique molecular identifiers being used to normalize TCRbeta repertoire quantification. TCRdb applied fastp at Q25 and MiXCR to the public reads, then kept only in-frame beta chains. Merged by CDR3 protein, the rows form single entries marked with the most common genes and DNA. This sample holds about 300,000 distinct CDR3 sequences; 10% were observed only once. The top ten hold over 6% of the sample. This specimen's treatment or condition label, per the study, means: allogeneic hematopoietic cell transplantation with graft depleted of TCRalphabeta T cells and CD19 B cells. TCRalphabeta/CD19-depleted allogeneic hematopoietic cell grafts were given to the transplant recipients, all of whom were children.

Sequencing used PBMCs, obtained before TCRalphabeta/CD19-depleted stem cell transplant. The rearranged segments are TRBV7-9 and TRBJ1-5, with no reliable assignment of the D segment. The receptor was isolated from a boy under two years old with acute myeloid leukemia, due to receive a stem cell transplant. The CDR3: CASSLERLNSNQPQHF. The nucleotide sequence reads as follows: TGTGCCAGCAGCTTAGAGAGGTTAAATAGCAATCAGCCCCAGCATTTT.